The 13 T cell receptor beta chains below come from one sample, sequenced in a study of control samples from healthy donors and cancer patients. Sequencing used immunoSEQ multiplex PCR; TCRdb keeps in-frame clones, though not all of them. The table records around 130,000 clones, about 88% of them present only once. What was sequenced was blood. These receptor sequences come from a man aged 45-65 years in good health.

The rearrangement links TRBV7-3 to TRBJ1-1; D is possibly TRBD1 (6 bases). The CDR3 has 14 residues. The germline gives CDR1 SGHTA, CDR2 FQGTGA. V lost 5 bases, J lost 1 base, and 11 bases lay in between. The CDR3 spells CASSPQGTNTEAFF. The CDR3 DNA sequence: TGTGCCAGCAGCCCACAGGGTACGAACACTGAAGCTTTCTTT.

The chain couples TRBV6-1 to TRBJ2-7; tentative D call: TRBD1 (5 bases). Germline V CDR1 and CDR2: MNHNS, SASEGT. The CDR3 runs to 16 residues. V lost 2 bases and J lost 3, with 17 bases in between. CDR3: CASSEPRWQGNYEQYF. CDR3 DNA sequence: TGTGCCAGCAGTGAACCCCGGTGGCAGGGCAACTACGAGCAGTACTTC.

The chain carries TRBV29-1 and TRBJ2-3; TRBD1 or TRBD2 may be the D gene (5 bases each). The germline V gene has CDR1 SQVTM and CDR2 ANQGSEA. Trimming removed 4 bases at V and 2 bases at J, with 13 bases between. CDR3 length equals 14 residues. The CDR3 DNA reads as TGCAGCGTTGGGGGACGGGTAGCCACAGATACGCAGTATTTT. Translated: CSVGGRVATDTQYF.

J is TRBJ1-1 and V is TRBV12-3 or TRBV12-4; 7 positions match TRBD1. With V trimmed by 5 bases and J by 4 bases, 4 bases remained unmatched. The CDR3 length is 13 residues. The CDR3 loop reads CASSVPGGTEAFF. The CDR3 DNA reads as TGTGCCAGCAGTGTCCCAGGGGGCACTGAAGCTTTCTTT.

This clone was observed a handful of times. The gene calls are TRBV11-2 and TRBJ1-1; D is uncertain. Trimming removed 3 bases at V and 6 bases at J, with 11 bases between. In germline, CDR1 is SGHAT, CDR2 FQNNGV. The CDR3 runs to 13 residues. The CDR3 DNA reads TGTGCCAGCAGCTTTCCACGGAGCCCTGAAGCTTTCTTT. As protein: CASSFPRSPEAFF.

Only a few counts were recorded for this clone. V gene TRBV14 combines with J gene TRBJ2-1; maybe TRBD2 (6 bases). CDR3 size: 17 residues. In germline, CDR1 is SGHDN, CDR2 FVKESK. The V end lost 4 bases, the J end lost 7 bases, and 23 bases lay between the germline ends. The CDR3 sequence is CASSPGRYTIGVNEQFF. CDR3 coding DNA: TGTGCCAGCAGCCCAGGGAGGTACACGATAGGTGTGAATGAGCAGTTCTTC.

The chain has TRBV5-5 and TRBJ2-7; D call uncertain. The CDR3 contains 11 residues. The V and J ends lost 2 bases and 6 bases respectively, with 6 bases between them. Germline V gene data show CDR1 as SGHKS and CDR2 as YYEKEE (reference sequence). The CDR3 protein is CASSLGGEQYF. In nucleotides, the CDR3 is TGTGCCAGCAGCTTAGGTGGCGAGCAGTACTTC.

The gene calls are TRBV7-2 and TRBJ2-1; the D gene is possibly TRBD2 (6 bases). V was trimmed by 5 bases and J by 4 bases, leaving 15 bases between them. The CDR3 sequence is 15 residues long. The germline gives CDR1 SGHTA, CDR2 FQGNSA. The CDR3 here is CASSPSRGTYNEQFF. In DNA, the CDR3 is TGTGCCAGCAGCCCGAGTCGCGGGACTTACAATGAGCAGTTCTTC.

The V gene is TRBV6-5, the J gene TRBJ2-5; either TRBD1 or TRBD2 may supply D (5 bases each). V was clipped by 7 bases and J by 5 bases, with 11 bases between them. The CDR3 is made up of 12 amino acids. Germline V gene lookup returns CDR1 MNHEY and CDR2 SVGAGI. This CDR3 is CASKGDPETQYF. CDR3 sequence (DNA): TGTGCCAGCAAAGGGGACCCGGAGACCCAGTACTTC.

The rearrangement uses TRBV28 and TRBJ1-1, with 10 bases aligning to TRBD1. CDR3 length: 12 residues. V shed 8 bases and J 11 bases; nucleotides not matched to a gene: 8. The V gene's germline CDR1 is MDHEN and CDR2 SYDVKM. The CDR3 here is CASRQGAGGAFF. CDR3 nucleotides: TGTGCCAGCCGACAGGGGGCGGGTGGGGCTTTCTTT.

This chain's CDR3 is CASSDWPPGTGGAWVGYTF. The CDR3 DNA follows: TGCGCCAGCAGCGATTGGCCCCCTGGGACAGGGGGCGCGTGGGTCGGCTACACCTTC. The chain combines TRBV5-1 with TRBJ1-2; 12 bases are shared with TRBD1. J lost 8 bases, V lost 4 bases, and 21 bases had no gene match. The germline V gene has CDR1 SGHRS and CDR2 YFSETQ. The CDR3 covers 19 residues.

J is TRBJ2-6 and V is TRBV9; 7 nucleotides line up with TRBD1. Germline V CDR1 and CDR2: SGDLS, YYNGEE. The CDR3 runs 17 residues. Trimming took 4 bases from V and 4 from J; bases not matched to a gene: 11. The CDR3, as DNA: TGTGCCAGCAGCCACGCCTTGACAGGGTCCGGGGCCAACGTCCTGACTTTC. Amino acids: CASSHALTGSGANVLTF.

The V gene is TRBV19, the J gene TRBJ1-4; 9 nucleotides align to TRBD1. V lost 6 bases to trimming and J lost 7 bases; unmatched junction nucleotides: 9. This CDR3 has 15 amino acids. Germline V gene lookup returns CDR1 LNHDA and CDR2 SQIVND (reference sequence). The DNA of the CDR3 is TGTGCCAGTAGGGACAGGGGCGGTTCTCGTGAAAAACTGTTTTTT. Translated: CASRDRGGSREKLFF. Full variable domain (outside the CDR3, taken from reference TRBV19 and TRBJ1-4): DGGITQSPKYLFRKEGQNVTLSCEQNLNHDAMYWYRQDPGQGLRLIYYSQIVNDFQKGDIAEGYSVSREKKESFPLTVTSAQKNPTAFYLCASRDRGGSREKLFFGSGTQLSVL.